What follows are 31 T cell receptor beta chains derived from one specimen sequenced in a study of shared clonotypes between healthy human individuals. The method was immunoSEQ multiplex PCR; TCRdb's version includes in-frame clones alone and lacks a portion of them. The sample contains some 300,000 clones, 70% to 75% of which appear only once. Sample: memory CD4+ T cells sorted from blood. Subset defined: CD45RA-negative fraction. The receptors stem from a man aged 25-45 years in good health.

This chain joins TRBV15 and TRBJ2-1, with 9 bases fitting TRBD2. Trimming took 0 bases from V and 3 from J; bases not matched to a gene: 15. The germline gives CDR1 LNHNV, CDR2 YYDKDF (reference sequence). There are 20 residues in the CDR3. CDR3 sequence reads: CATSRDLLSSAGGSYNEQFF. The CDR3, as DNA: TGTGCCACCAGCAGAGATCTGTTATCGTCGGCGGGAGGGAGCTACAATGAGCAGTTCTTC.

The J gene is TRBJ2-3, the V gene TRBV7-2, with 7 bases that match TRBD1. The CDR3 is 18 amino acids. V was pared by 1 base and J by 4 bases, with 14 bases of the junction left unmatched. Germline assignment: CDR1 SGHTA and CDR2 FQGNSA. The CDR3: CASSLVEGARGRSDTQYF. CDR3 sequence (DNA): TGTGCCAGCAGCTTAGTAGAGGGGGCAAGGGGGAGATCAGATACGCAGTATTTT.

The rearrangement links TRBV5-1 to TRBJ2-7; the match to TRBD1 covers 12 bases. With V trimmed by 3 bases and J by 7 bases, 5 bases remained unmatched. Germline V gives CDR1 SGHRS, CDR2 YFSETQ. The CDR3 is 14 residues long. The CDR3 DNA is TGCGCCAGCAGCTCCGGGACAGGGGGCGAGGAGCAGTACTTC. Its protein product is CASSSGTGGEEQYF.

This clone came up once. The chain combines TRBV5-5 with TRBJ1-2; tentatively, D is TRBD1 (6 bases). In germline, CDR1 is SGHKS, CDR2 YYEKEE (reference sequence). V gave up 4 bases and J gave up 2 bases, with 12 bases separating them. This CDR3 is 14 amino acids long. The CDR3 loop reads CASSLWTANYGYTF. The CDR3 DNA reads as TGTGCCAGCAGCCTTTGGACAGCGAACTATGGCTACACCTTC.

This rearrangement joins TRBV6-4 to TRBJ2-3, with D tentatively TRBD2 (5 bases). Germline-derived CDR1 and CDR2 are MRHNA and SNTAGT. Trimming took 6 bases from V and 5 from J, leaving 6 bases between them. The length of the CDR3 is 11 residues. In nucleotides, the CDR3 is TGTGCCAGCAGACTAGGAGATACGCAGTATTTT. This gives the protein CASRLGDTQYF.

This chain connects TRBV29-1 to TRBJ2-3; TRBD2 matches at 11 bases. With 6 bases clipped from V and 4 bases from J, the junction kept 9 bases outside the gene matches. CDR3 length: 15 residues. CDR1 SQVTM and CDR2 ANQGSEA come from the germline V gene. The CDR3 loop reads CSVRGTSGVPDTQYF. CDR3 nucleotides: TGCAGCGTCCGCGGGACTAGCGGTGTCCCAGATACGCAGTATTTT.

The rearrangement joins TRBV7-6 to TRBJ2-7; maybe TRBD2 (6 bases). This CDR3 region has 14 residues. Trimming removed 5 bases from V and 1 base from J, with 12 bases in between. Germline V gives CDR1 SGHVS, CDR2 FNYEAQ. DNA of the CDR3: TGTGCCAGCAGCCACCTCGGGAGTTCCTACGAGCAGTACTTC. As protein: CASSHLGSSYEQYF.

V usage is TRBV6-1 and J usage is TRBJ2-7, with TRBD1 matching 8 bases. The length of the CDR3 is 13 residues. Germline V gene lookup returns CDR1 MNHNS and CDR2 SASEGT. V lost 8 bases, J lost 0 bases, and 3 bases stayed unmatched. The CDR3 protein is CASYRGVSYEQYF. The DNA of the CDR3 is TGTGCCAGCTACAGGGGGGTCTCCTACGAGCAGTACTTC.

The chain carries TRBV14 and TRBJ1-3, with 8 nucleotides matching TRBD1. The J segment lost 5 bases and the V segment lost 4 bases, leaving 4 bases of the junction unmatched. Germline CDR1 reads SGHDN; CDR2 reads FVKESK. The CDR3 consists of 14 residues. Written as DNA, the CDR3 is TGTGCCAGCAGCCCGCAGGGGGCCAGAAACACCATATATTTT. Amino acid sequence: CASSPQGARNTIYF.

V usage is TRBV27 and J usage is TRBJ2-1; TRBD1 agrees at 8 bases. The CDR3 is 14 residues long. The V gene end was trimmed by 2 bases and the J gene end by 3 bases; junction bases not matched to a gene: 0. Germline V gene sequence: CDR1 MNHEY, CDR2 SMNVEV (reference sequence). The CDR3 here is CASSLDRGYNEQFF. CDR3 nucleotides: TGTGCCAGCAGTTTAGACAGGGGCTACAATGAGCAGTTCTTC.

The sample holds one count of this clone. The genes are TRBV7-9 and TRBJ2-5; D possibly corresponds to TRBD2 (5 bases). Trimming pared 2 bases from V and 7 bases from J, leaving 17 bases between. The CDR3 length is 15 residues. Per germline, CDR1 SEHNR and CDR2 FQNEAQ (reference sequence). The CDR3 nucleotides read TGTGCCAGCAGCTTAAGGGCCCTTCCTGAGGGGACCCAGTACTTC. Its protein product is CASSLRALPEGTQYF.

This chain joins TRBV7-9 and TRBJ1-3, with D unresolved. Germline CDR1 SEHNR, CDR2 FQNEAQ (reference sequence). The ends were cut back, 5 bases at V and 8 bases at J, with 7 bases in the middle. The CDR3 sequence is 11 residues long. The CDR3 region is CASSVLDTIYF. The CDR3 DNA reads as TGTGCCAGCAGCGTTCTAGACACCATATATTTT.

The table lists this clone with a count of one. This chain uses TRBV2 with TRBJ2-7; D gene unclear. Germline V gene sequence: CDR1 SNHLY, CDR2 FYNNEI. There are 12 residues in the CDR3. Trimming removed 9 bases at V and 4 bases at J, with 13 bases between. CDR3 protein: CASNSLGYEQYF. The CDR3 coding sequence is TGTGCCAGTAACTCCCTGGGGTACGAGCAGTACTTC.

Notes on this clone: The sample carries other DNA sequences with the same CDR3. V is TRBV7-9 and J is TRBJ2-5; D is perhaps TRBD1 or TRBD2 (5 bases each). The V gene lost 5 bases and the J gene lost 5 bases, with 9 bases spanning the gap. The length of the CDR3 is 12 residues. In germline, CDR1 is SEHNR, CDR2 FQNEAQ (reference sequence). For the CDR3, the DNA is TGTGCCAGCAGCCCGGGGCGGGAGACCCAGTACTTC. Protein sequence: CASSPGRETQYF.

The genes are TRBV7-2 and TRBJ2-1, with a possible D match to TRBD2 (6 bases). The germline V and J ends were trimmed by 5 bases and 6 bases, with 14 bases remaining between them. CDR3 length equals 14 residues. Germline CDR1 is SGHTA and CDR2 is FQGNSA. The CDR3 DNA is TGTGCCAGCAGCCCAGGACTAATTTCCAATGAGCAGTTCTTC. Translated: CASSPGLISNEQFF.

This clone was found once. The chain carries TRBV6-5 and TRBJ1-1, with 7 bases fitting TRBD1. Germline V gene data show CDR1 as MNHEY and CDR2 as SVGAGI. This CDR3 has 15 residues. V was pared by 6 bases and J by 4 bases, with 11 bases of the junction left unmatched. DNA for the CDR3: TGTGCCAGCAGGGCTCGACAGGGCTATTCCACTGAAGCTTTCTTT. This codes for CASRARQGYSTEAFF.

Only one count was recorded for this clone. V is TRBV5-1 and J is TRBJ1-1; D perhaps matches TRBD1 (5 bases). Germline CDR1 SGHRS, CDR2 YFSETQ. The V and J ends lost 0 bases and 7 bases respectively, with 10 bases between them. The CDR3 has 13 residues. The CDR3 region has the DNA TGCGCCAGCAGCTTGGGGGGCGGCGGTGAAGCTTTCTTT. The encoded protein is CASSLGGGGEAFF.

The chain uses TRBV2 and TRBJ1-1, with a weak D call TRBD1 (5 bases). V gave up 4 bases and J gave up 4 bases, with 13 bases separating them. The CDR3 has 14 amino acids. Germline V CDR1 and CDR2: SNHLY, FYNNEI. CDR3 in DNA: TGTGCCAGCAGTGGACAGCCAGGGACCACTGAAGCTTTCTTT. Translated, it gives CASSGQPGTTEAFF.

This clone has at least ten counts. J is TRBJ2-5 and V is TRBV7-6; no reliable D call. This CDR3 region has 12 residues. CDR1 and CDR2 from the germline V gene are SGHVS and FNYEAQ. Trimming shortened V by 2 bases and J by 4 bases, and 5 bases separated the two germline ends. This CDR3 is CASSLSPETQYF. The CDR3 DNA reads as TGTGCCAGCAGCTTATCGCCAGAGACCCAGTACTTC. Filled out from reference TRBV7-6 and TRBJ2-5, the complete variable domain reads GAGVSQSPRYKVTKRGQDVALRCDPISGHVSLYWYRQALGQGPEFLTYFNYEAQQDKSGLPNDRFSAERPEGSISTLTIQRTEQRDSAMYRCASSLSPETQYFGPGTRLLVL.

This chain links TRBV2 with TRBJ1-4, with 7 bases identical to TRBD1. V lost 1 base, J lost 11 bases, and 7 bases stayed unmatched. This CDR3 has 14 residues. The germline gives CDR1 SNHLY, CDR2 FYNNEI. CDR3 region: CASSEGTGPGKLFF. In DNA, the CDR3 is TGTGCCAGCAGTGAAGGGACAGGACCGGGGAAACTGTTTTTT.

The chain is built from TRBV19 and TRBJ2-3, with D tentatively TRBD2 (6 bases). The CDR3 spans 16 residues. Germline-derived CDR1 and CDR2 are LNHDA and SQIVND (reference sequence). V was cut by 0 bases and J by 5 bases, with 15 bases left in between. The CDR3 DNA is TGTGCCAGTAGTATAGATTTTGGCGGAGGGGAAGATACGCAGTATTTT. Protein: CASSIDFGGGEDTQYF.

This clone was seen only a few times. The J gene is TRBJ2-3, the V gene TRBV10-1, with 8 positions matching TRBD1. The V and J ends lost 0 bases and 6 bases, in that order; junction bases with no gene match: 8. The germline V gene encodes CDR1 WNHNN and CDR2 SYGVQD (reference sequence). The CDR3 loop spans 16 amino acids. CDR3 sequence (DNA): TGCGCCAGCAGTGAGTCTTGGCAGGGGGCCGGTGATACGCAGTATTTT. Encoded protein: CASSESWQGAGDTQYF.

The CDR3 DNA follows: TGTGCCAGTAGTATAGGCTGGCAGGGGTTTAGCAATGAGCAGTTCTTC. It translates to CASSIGWQGFSNEQFF. This chain links TRBV19 with TRBJ2-1; maybe TRBD1 (6 bases). CDR1 is LNHDA, CDR2 SQIVND, per germline (reference sequence). This CDR3 is 16 amino acids long. V was cut by 1 base and J by 6 bases, with 16 bases left in between. The complete variable domain, with remaining parts taken from reference TRBV19 and TRBJ2-1, reads DGGITQSPKYLFRKEGQNVTLSCEQNLNHDAMYWYRQDPGQGLRLIYYSQIVNDFQKGDIAEGYSVSREKKESFPLTVTSAQKNPTAFYLCASSIGWQGFSNEQFFGPGTRLTVL.

This clone was counted at least ten times. This chain joins TRBV7-2 and TRBJ2-3; maybe TRBD1 (5 bases). Germline CDR1 reads SGHTA; CDR2 reads FQGNSA. Trimming took 5 bases from V and 8 from J, leaving 17 bases between them. The CDR3 loop spans 14 amino acids. The CDR3 sequence: CASSIIKGAGTQYF. CDR3 sequence (DNA): TGTGCCAGCAGCATAATTAAAGGGGCCGGTACGCAGTATTTT.

The CDR3 sequence: CASSPPSGRPRTGELFF. CDR3 in DNA: TGTGCCAGCAGTCCCCCTAGCGGGAGGCCTAGGACCGGGGAGCTGTTTTTT. The rearrangement uses TRBV28 and TRBJ2-2; 11 bases match TRBD2. CDR3 length equals 17 residues. Unmatched junction bases numbered 10, after V lost 5 bases and J lost 5 bases. Per the germline V gene, CDR1 is MDHEN and CDR2 is SYDVKM.

With respect to this clone: This may stem from a read error, because a much larger clone lies one nucleotide away. The chain employs TRBV18 and TRBJ2-4; 9 bases match TRBD1. Germline V CDR1 and CDR2: KGHSH, LQKENI. V shed 4 bases and J 0 bases; nucleotides not matched to a gene: 13. CDR3 length equals 19 residues. The CDR3 here is CASSRPGTGSLLAKNIQYF. The CDR3 region has the DNA TGTGCCAGCTCACGCCCCGGGACAGGGAGCTTACTAGCCAAAAACATTCAGTACTTC.

V usage is TRBV28 and J usage is TRBJ2-7; no clear D gene. Germline V lookup: CDR1 MDHEN, CDR2 SYDVKM. The ends were cut back, 5 bases at V and 5 bases at J, with 7 bases in the middle. The CDR3 length is 11 residues. This chain's CDR3 is CASSRSHEQYF. CDR3 DNA: TGTGCCAGCAGTCGGAGCCACGAGCAGTACTTC.

This rearrangement joins TRBV5-4 to TRBJ1-3, with 7 bases aligning to TRBD1. The germline gives CDR1 SGHNT, CDR2 YYREEE (reference sequence). The ends lost 4 bases at V and 7 bases at J; junction bases unmatched: 11. The CDR3 runs 15 residues. The CDR3 nucleotides are TGTGCCAGCAGCGGAGCCGGGACAGCGGGTAACACCATATATTTT. Translation: CASSGAGTAGNTIYF.

The chain carries TRBV19 and TRBJ1-5, with D possibly matching TRBD1 (5 bases). V dropped 3 bases and J dropped 0 bases, with 24 bases sitting between them. The germline V gene has CDR1 LNHDA and CDR2 SQIVND (reference sequence). The CDR3 runs 20 residues. CDR3 in DNA: TGTGCCAGTAGTATTTTCGGTGTCCAGGGACCGGGCTTTAGCAATCAGCCCCAGCATTTT. Translated: CASSIFGVQGPGFSNQPQHF.

The J gene is TRBJ1-1, the V gene TRBV7-8; 8 nucleotides match TRBD1. The CDR3 consists of 15 residues. Trimming cost V 5 bases and J 1 base; bases outside gene matches: 6. The germline gives CDR1 SGHVS, CDR2 FQNEAQ. Here the CDR3 reads CASSGRDRPNTEAFF. The CDR3 DNA reads TGTGCCAGCAGCGGCCGGGACAGGCCGAACACTGAAGCTTTCTTT.

This clone was found a few times. V and J are TRBV7-2 and TRBJ2-1; 8 nucleotides line up with TRBD2. CDR1 is SGHTA and CDR2 is FQGNSA in the germline V gene. The CDR3 loop spans 14 amino acids. Losses at the gene ends were 5 bases for V and 7 bases for J; bases not matched to a gene: 7. CDR3 sequence: CASSPGGRFNEQFF. The DNA of the CDR3 is TGTGCCAGCAGCCCGGGGGGGCGTTTTAATGAGCAGTTCTTC.